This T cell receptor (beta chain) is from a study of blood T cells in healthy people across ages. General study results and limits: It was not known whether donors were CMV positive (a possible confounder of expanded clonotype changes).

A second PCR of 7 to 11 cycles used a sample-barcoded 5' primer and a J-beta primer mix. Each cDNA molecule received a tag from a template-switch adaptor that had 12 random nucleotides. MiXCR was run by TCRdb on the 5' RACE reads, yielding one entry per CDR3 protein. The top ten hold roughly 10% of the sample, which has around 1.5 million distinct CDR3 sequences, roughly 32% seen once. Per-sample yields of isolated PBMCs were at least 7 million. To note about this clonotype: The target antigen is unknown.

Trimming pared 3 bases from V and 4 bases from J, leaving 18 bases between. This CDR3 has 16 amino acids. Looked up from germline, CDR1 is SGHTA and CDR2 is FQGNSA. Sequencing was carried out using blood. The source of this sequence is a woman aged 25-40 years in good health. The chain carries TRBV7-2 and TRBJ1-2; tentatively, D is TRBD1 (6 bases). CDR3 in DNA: TGTGCCAGCAGCTTGGGCGGGGGCACACCACTCTATGGCTACACCTTC. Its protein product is CASSLGGGTPLYGYTF. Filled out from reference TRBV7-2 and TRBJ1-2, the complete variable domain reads GAGVSQSPSNKVTEKGKDVELRCDPISGHTALYWYRQSLGQGLEFLIYFQGNSAPDKSGLPSDRFSAERTGGSVSTLTIQRTQQEDSAVYLCASSLGGGTPLYGYTFGSGTRLTVV.